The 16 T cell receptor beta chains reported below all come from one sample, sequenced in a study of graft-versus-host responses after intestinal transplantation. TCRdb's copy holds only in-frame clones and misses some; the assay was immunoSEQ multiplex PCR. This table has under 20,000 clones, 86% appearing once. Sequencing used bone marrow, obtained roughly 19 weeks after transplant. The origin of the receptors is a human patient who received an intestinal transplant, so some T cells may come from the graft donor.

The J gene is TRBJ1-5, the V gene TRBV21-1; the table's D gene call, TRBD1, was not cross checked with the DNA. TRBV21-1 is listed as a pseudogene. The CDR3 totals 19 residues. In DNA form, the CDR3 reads TGTGCCAGCAGCTCATACAGGGCTACGAAAGGACTTAGCAATCAGCCCCAGCATTTT. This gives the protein CASSSYRATKGLSNQPQHF.

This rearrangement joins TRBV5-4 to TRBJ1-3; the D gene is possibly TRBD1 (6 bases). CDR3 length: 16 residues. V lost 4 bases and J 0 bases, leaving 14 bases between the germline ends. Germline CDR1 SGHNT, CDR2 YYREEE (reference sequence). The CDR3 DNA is TGTGCCAGCAGCGAAGGGGGGACCTTCTCTGGAAACACCATATATTTT. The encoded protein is CASSEGGTFSGNTIYF.

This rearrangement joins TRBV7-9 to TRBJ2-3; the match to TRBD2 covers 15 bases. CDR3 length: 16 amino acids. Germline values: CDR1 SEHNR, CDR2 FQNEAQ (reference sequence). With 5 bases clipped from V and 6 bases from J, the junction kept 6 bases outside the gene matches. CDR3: CASSRTSGRAGDTQYF. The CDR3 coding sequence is TGTGCCAGCAGCAGGACTAGCGGGAGGGCAGGTGATACGCAGTATTTT. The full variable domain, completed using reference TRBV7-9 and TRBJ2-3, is DTGVSQNPRHKITKRGQNVTFRCDPISEHNRLYWYRQTLGQGPEFLTYFQNEAQLEKSRLLSDRFSAERPKGSFSTLEIQRTEQGDSAMYLCASSRTSGRAGDTQYFGPGTRLTVL.

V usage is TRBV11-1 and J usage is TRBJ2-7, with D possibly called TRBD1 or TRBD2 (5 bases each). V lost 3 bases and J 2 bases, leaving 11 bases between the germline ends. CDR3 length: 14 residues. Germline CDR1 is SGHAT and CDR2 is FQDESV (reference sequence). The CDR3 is CASSFTGTTYEQYF. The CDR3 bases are TGTGCCAGCAGCTTCACCGGGACGACCTACGAGCAGTACTTC.

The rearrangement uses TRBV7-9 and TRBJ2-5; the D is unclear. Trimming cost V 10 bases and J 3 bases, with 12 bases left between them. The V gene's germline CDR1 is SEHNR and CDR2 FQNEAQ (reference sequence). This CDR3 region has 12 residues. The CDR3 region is CAIKDGKETQYF. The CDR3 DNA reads TGTGCCATCAAGGACGGAAAAGAGACCCAGTACTTC. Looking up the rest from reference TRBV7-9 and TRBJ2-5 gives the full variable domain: DTGVSQNPRHKITKRGQNVTFRCDPISEHNRLYWYRQTLGQGPEFLTYFQNEAQLEKSRLLSDRFSAERPKGSFSTLEIQRTEQGDSAMYLCAIKDGKETQYFGPGTRLLVL.

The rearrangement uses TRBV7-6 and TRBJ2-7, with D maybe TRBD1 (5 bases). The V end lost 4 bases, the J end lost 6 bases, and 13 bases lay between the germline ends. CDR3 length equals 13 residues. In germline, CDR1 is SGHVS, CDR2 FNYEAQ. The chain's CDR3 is CASSSLTVSEQYF. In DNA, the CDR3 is TGTGCCAGCAGCTCCTTGACAGTTAGCGAGCAGTACTTC.

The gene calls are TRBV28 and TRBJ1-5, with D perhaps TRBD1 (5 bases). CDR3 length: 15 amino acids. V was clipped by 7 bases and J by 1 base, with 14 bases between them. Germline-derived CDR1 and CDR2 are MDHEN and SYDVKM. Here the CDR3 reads CASNEEGWSNQPQHF. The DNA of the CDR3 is TGTGCCAGCAATGAGGAGGGGTGGAGCAATCAGCCCCAGCATTTT.

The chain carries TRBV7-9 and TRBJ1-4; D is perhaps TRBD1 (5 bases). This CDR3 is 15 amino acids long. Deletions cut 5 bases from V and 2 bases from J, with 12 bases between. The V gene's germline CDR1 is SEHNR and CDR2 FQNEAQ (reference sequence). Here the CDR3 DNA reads TGTGCCAGCAGCCCCCAGGGTTGGACTAATGAAAAACTGTTTTTT. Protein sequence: CASSPQGWTNEKLFF.

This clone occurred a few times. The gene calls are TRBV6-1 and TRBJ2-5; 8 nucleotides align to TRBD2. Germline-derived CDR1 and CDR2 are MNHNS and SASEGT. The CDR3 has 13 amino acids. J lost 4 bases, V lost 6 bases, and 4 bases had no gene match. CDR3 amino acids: CASSRTSRETQYF. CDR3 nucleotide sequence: TGTGCCAGCAGCAGGACTAGCCGAGAGACCCAGTACTTC.

CDR3: CASGLAAGYTEAFF. In DNA form, the CDR3 reads TGTGCTAGTGGTTTGGCCGCAGGGTACACTGAAGCTTTCTTT. This sequence joins TRBV12-5 and TRBJ1-1; D is possibly TRBD1 (5 bases). Germline assignment: CDR1 LGHNT and CDR2 FRNRAP. The V end lost 1 base, the J end lost 3 bases, and 9 bases lay between the germline ends. The CDR3 is made up of 14 amino acids. Full variable domain (rest looked up from reference TRBV12-5 and TRBJ1-1): DARVTQTPRHKVTEMGQEVTMRCQPILGHNTVFWYRQTMMQGLELLAYFRNRAPLDDSGMPKDRFSAEMPDATLATLKIQPSEPRDSAVYFCASGLAAGYTEAFFGQGTRLTVV.

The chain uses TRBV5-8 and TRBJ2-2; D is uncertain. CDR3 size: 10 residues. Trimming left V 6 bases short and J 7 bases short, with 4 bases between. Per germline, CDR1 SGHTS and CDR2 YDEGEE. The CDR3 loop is CASKGGELFF. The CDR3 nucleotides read TGTGCCAGCAAAGGCGGGGAGCTGTTTTTT.

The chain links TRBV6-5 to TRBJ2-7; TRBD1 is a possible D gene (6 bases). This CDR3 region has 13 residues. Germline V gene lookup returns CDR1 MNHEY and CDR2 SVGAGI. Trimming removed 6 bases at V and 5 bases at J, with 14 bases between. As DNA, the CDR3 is TGTGCCAGCAGATACAGGGCGGGCCACGAGCAGTACTTC. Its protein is CASRYRAGHEQYF.

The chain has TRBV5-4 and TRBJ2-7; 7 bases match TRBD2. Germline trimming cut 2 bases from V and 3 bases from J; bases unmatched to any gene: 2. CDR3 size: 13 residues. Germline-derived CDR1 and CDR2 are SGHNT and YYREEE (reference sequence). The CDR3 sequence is CASSFWEGYEQYF. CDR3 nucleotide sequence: TGTGCCAGCAGCTTCTGGGAGGGCTACGAGCAGTACTTC.

The CDR3 DNA reads TGTGCCAGCAGTTTATCGATCGCGGGACCTACGGAAGCTTTCTTT. Encoded protein: CASSLSIAGPTEAFF. The rearrangement uses TRBV27 and TRBJ1-1; a weak D match, TRBD1 (5 bases). Deletions cut 0 bases from V and 8 bases from J, with 16 bases between. CDR1 is MNHEY, CDR2 SMNVEV, per germline (reference sequence). CDR3 length: 15 amino acids.

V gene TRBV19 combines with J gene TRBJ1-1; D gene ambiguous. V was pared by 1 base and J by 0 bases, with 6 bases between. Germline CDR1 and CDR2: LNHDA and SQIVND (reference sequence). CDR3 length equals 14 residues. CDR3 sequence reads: CASSIGGMNTEAFF. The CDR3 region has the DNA TGTGCCAGTAGTATAGGGGGTATGAACACTGAAGCTTTCTTT. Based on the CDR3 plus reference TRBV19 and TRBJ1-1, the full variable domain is DGGITQSPKYLFRKEGQNVTLSCEQNLNHDAMYWYRQDPGQGLRLIYYSQIVNDFQKGDIAEGYSVSREKKESFPLTVTSAQKNPTAFYLCASSIGGMNTEAFFGQGTRLTVV.

This CDR3 is CASSLPVRGIQYF. The CDR3 DNA is TGTGCCAGCAGCCTACCGGTCCGGGGCATTCAGTACTTC. The chain uses TRBV28 and TRBJ2-4; the D gene is possibly TRBD2 (5 bases). The CDR3 consists of 13 residues. Germline V gene sequence: CDR1 MDHEN, CDR2 SYDVKM. V lost 6 bases, J lost 9 bases, and 15 bases lay in between. The full variable domain, with the rest looked up from reference TRBV28 and TRBJ2-4, is DVKVTQSSRYLVKRTGEKVFLECVQDMDHENMFWYRQDPGLGLRLIYFSYDVKMKEKGDIPEGYSVSREKKERFSLILESASTNQTSMYLCASSLPVRGIQYFGAGTRLSVL.